This TCR beta chain appears in the sequencing data of a study of T cells in Graves' hyperthyroidism and ophthalmopathy. Germline V CDR1 and CDR2: SGDLS, YYNGEE. The CDR3 loop spans 14 amino acids. Trimming at V came to 10 bases and at J to 5 bases, leaving 11 bases not matched to a gene. TCR beta CDR3 region amplification was performed from RNA transcripts. The HTBI primer set served for first-round RT-PCR of the TCR CDR3. One entry per CDR3 protein results from TCRdb running MiXCR on the multiplex PCR reads. The sample has about 260,000 distinct CDR3 sequences; 25% are singletons. The V call is TRBV9, the J call TRBJ1-2, with 10 bases lining up with TRBD1. Sequenced material: blood. The clonotype originates from a middle-aged man with Graves' hyperthyroidism that later progressed to Graves' ophthalmopathy. The CDR3 bases are TGTGCCCAATTCGCGGGACAGGGGATGTATGGCTACACCTTC. This translates into CAQFAGQGMYGYTF.